The present TCR beta chain was sequenced within a study of regulatory T cells in long-lasting Graves disease. For TCR beta, libraries came from iRepertoire HTBI primers and Arm-PCR of CDR3 regions. Using its own MiXCR run on the multiplex PCR reads, TCRdb lists one record per CDR3 protein. The sample has hundreds of thousands of distinct CDR3 sequences, around 21% seen once. Details on this clonotype: Its antigen is as yet unknown. It may be a read error: a sequence one base away is much more abundant.

Overall study results and limits: Researchers reported studying only peripheral blood, not thyroid tissue. The small sample size may have reduced accuracy. More public clonotypes were shared by persistent patients (2,741) than by new patients (roughly 930).

Time point of the sample: persistent/refractory GD, antithyroid drugs over 5 years with positive TRAb. From RNA extracted from PBMCs, the TCR library was made. In each case, Graves' disease was diagnosed per American Thyroid Association guidelines. This clonotype was obtained from a female donor with Graves disease. The sample here was peripheral blood mononuclear cells (PBMCs), taken when the disease was refractory, from a patient treated with antithyroid drugs.

The CDR3 loop is CASSYPLAGRIHYGQYF. The CDR3 DNA reads as TGTGCCAGCAGTTATCCCCTAGCGGGGAGGATTCACTACGGGCAGTACTTC. The chain recombines TRBV6-9 with TRBJ2-7; 9 nucleotides match TRBD2. Germline V CDR1 and CDR2: MNHGY, SVAAGI. CDR3 length: 17 amino acids.